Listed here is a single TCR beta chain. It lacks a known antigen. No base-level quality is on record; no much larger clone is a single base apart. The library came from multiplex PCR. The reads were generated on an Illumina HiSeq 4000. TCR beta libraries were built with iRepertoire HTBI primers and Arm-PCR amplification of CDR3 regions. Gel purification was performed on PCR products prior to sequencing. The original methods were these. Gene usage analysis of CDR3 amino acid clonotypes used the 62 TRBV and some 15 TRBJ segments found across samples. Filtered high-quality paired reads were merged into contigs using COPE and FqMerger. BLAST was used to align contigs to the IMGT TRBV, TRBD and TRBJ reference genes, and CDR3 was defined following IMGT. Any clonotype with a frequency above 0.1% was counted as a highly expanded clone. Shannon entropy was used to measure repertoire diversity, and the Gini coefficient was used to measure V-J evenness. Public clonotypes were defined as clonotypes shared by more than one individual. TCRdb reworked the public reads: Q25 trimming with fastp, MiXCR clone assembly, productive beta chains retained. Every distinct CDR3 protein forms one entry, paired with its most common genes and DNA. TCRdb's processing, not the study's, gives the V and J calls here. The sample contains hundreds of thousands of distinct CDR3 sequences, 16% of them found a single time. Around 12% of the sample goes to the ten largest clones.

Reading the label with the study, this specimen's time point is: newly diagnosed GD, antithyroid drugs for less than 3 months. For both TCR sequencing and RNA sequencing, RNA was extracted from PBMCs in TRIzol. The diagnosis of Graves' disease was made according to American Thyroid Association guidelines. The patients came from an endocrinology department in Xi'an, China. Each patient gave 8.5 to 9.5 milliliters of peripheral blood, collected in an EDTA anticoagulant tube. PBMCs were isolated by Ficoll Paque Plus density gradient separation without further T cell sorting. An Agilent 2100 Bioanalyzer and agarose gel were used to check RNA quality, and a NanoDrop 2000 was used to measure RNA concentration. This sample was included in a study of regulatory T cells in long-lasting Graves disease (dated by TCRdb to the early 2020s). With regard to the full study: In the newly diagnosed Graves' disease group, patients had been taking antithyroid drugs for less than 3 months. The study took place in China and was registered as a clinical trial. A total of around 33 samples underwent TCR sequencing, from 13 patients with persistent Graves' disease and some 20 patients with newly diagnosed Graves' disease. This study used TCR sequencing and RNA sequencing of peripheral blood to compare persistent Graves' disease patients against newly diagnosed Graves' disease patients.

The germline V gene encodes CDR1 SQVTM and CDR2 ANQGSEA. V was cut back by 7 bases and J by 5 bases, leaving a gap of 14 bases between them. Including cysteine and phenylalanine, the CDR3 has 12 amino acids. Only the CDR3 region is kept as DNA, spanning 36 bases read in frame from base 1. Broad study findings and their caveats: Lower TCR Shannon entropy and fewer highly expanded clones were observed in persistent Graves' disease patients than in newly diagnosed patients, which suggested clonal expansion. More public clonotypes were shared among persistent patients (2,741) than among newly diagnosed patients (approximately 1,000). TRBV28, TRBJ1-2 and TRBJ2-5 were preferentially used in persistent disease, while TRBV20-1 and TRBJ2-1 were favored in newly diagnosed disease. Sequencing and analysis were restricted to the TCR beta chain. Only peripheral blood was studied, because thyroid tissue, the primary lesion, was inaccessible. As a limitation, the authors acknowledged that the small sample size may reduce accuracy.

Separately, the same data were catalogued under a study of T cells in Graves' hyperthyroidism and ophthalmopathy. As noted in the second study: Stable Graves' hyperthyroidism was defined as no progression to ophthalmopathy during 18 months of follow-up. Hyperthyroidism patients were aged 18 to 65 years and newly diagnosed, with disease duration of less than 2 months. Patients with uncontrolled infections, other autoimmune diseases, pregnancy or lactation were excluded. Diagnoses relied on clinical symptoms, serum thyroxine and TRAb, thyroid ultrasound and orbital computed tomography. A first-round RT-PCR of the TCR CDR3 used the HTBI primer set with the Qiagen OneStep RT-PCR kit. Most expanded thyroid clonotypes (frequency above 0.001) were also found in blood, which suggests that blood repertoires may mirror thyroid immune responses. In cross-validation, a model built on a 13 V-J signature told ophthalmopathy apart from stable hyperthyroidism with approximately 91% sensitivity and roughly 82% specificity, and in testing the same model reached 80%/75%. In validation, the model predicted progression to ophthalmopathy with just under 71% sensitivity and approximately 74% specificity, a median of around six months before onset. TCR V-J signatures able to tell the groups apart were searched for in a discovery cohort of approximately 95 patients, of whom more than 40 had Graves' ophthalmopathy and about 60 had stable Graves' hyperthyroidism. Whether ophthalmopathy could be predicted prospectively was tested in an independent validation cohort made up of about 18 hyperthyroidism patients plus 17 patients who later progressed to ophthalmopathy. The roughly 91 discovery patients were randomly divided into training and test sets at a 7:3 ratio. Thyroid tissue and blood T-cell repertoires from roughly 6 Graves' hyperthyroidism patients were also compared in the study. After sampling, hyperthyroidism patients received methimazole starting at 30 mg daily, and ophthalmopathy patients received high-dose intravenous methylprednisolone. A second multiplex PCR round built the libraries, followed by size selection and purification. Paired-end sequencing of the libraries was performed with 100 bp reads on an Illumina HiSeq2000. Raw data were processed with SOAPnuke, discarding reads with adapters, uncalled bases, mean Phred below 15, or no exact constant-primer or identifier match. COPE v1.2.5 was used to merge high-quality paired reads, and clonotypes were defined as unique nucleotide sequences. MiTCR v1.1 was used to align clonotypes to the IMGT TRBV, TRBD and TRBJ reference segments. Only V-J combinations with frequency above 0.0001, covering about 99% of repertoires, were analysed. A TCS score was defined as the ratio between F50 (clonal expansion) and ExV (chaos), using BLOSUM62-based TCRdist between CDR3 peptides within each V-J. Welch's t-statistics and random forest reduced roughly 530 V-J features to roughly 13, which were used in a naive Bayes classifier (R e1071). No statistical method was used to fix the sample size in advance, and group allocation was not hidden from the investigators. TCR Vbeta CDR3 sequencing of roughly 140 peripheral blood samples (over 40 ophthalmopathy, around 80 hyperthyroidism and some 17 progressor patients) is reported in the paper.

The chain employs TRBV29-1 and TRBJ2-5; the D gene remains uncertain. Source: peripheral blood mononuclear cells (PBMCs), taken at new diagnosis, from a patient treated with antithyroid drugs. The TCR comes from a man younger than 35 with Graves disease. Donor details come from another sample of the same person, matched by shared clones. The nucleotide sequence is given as TGCAGCGCTATTTCCGAGGCGGAGACCCAGTACTTC. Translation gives CSAISEAETQYF.